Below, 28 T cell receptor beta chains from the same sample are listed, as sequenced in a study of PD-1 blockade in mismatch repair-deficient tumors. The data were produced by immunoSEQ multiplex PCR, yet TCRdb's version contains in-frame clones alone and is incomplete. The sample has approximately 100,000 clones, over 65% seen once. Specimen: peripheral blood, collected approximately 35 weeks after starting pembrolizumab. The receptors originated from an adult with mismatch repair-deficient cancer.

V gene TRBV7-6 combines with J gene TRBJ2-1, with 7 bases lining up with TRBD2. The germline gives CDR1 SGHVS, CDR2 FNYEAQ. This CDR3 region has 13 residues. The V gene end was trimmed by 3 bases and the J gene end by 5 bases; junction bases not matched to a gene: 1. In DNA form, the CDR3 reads TGTGCCAGCAGCTTGAGCGGGAACAATGAGCAGTTCTTC. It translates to CASSLSGNNEQFF.

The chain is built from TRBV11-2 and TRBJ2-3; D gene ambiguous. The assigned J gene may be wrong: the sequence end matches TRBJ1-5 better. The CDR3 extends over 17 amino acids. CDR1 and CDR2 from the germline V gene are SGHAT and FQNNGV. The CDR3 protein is CASSLSWLAGGGSTQHF. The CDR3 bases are TGTGCCAGCAGCTTAAGTTGGCTAGCGGGAGGTGGGAGTACGCAGCATTTT.

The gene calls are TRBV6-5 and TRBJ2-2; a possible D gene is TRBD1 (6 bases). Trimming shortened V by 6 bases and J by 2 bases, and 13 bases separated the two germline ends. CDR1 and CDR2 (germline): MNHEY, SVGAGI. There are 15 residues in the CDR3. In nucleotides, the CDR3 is TGTGCCAGCAGCCGGGGACAAACCAACACCGGGGAGCTGTTTTTT. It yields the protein CASSRGQTNTGELFF.

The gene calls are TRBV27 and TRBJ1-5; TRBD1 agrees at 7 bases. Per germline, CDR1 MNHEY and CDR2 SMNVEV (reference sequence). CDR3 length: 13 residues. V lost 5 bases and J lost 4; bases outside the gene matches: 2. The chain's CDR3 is CASSMGQNQPQHF. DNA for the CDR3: TGTGCCAGCAGTATGGGACAGAATCAGCCCCAGCATTTT.

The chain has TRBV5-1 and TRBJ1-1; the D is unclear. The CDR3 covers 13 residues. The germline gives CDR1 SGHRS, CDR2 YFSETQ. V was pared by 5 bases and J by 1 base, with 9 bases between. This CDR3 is CASRGHGNTEAFF. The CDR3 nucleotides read TGCGCCAGCAGGGGCCATGGGAACACTGAAGCTTTCTTT.

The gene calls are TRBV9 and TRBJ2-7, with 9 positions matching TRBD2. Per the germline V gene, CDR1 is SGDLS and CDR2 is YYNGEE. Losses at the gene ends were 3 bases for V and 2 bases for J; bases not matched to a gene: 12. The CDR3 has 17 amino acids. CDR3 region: CASSGRGGASGTYEQYF. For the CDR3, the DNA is TGTGCCAGCAGCGGGAGAGGGGGGGCTAGCGGGACCTACGAGCAGTACTTC.

CDR3: CASSWNRGGYEQYF. The CDR3 nucleotides are TGTGCCAGCAGCTGGAATCGGGGCGGCTACGAGCAGTACTTC. V gene TRBV7-2 combines with J gene TRBJ2-7; D is tentatively TRBD1 or TRBD2 (5 bases each). The germline CDR1 and CDR2 sequences are SGHTA and FQGNSA. Trimming stripped 4 bases from V and 3 bases from J, with 13 bases between. The CDR3 extends over 14 amino acids.

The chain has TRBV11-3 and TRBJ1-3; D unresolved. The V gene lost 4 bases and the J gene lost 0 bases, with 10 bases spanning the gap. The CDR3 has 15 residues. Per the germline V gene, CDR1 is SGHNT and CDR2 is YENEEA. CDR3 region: CASSSSRASGNTIYF. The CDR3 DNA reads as TGTGCCAGCAGCTCCTCCCGCGCCTCTGGAAACACCATATATTTT.

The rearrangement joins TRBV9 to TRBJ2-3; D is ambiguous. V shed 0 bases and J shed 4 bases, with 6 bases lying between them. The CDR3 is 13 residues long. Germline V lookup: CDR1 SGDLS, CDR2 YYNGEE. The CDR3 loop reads CASSVELADTQYF. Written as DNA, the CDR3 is TGTGCCAGCAGCGTAGAGTTAGCAGATACGCAGTATTTT.

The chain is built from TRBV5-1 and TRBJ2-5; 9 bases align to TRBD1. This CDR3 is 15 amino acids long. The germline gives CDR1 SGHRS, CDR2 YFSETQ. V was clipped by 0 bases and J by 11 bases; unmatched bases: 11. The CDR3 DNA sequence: TGCGCCAGCAGCTTGGAACAGGGGGCGCCCCGGGAGCAGTACTTC. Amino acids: CASSLEQGAPREQYF. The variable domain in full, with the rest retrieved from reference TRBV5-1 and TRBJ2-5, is KAGVTQTPRYLIKTRGQQVTLSCSPISGHRSVSWYQQTPGQGLQFLFEYFSETQRNKGNFPGRFSGRQFSNSRSEMNVSTLELGDSALYLCASSLEQGAPREQYFGPGTRLLVL.

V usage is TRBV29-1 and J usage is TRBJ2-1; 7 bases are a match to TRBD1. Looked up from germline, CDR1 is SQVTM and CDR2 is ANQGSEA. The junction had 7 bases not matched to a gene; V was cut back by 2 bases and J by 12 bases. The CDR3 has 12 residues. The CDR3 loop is CSVEPQGDTQFF. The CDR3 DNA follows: TGCAGCGTTGAACCCCAGGGGGACACGCAGTTCTTC.

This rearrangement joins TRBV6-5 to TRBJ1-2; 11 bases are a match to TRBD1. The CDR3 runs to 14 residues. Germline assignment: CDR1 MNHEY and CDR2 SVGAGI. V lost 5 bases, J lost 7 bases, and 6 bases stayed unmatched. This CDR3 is CASSGTGGLGGYTF. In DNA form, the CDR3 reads TGTGCCAGCAGTGGGACAGGGGGTTTAGGTGGCTACACCTTC.

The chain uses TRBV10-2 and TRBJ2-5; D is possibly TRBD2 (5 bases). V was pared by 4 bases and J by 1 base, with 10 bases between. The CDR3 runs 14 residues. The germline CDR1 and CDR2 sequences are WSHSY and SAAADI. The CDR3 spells CASSVVGSQETQYF. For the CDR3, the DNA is TGCGCCAGCAGTGTAGTAGGGAGCCAAGAGACCCAGTACTTC.

The CDR3 bases are TGTGCCAGCAGCTTAGCTTACTGGGACGCCTACGAGCAGTACTTC. Protein product: CASSLAYWDAYEQYF. J is TRBJ2-7 and V is TRBV11-2; D might be TRBD1 or TRBD2, each matching 5 bases. From germline, CDR1 is SGHAT and CDR2 FQNNGV. V was cut by 1 base and J by 2 bases, with 12 bases left in between. There are 15 residues in the CDR3. Full variable domain (missing parts from reference TRBV11-2 and TRBJ2-7): EAGVAQSPRYKIIEKRQSVAFWCNPISGHATLYWYQQILGQGPKLLIQFQNNGVVDDSQLPKDRFSAERLKGVDSTLKIQPAKLEDSAVYLCASSLAYWDAYEQYFGPGTRLTVT.

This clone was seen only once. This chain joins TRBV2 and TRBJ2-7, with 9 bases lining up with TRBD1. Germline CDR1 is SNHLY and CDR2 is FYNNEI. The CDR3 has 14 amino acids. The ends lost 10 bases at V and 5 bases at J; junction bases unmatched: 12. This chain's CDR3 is CATLRVRTGDEQYF. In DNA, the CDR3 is TGTGCCACCCTCCGAGTCCGGACAGGGGACGAGCAGTACTTC.

For the CDR3, the DNA is TGTGCCAGCAGCTTAGAAGGACTTCCGGGGTATAACGGGGAGCTGTTTTTT. It translates to CASSLEGLPGYNGELFF. The chain joins TRBV11-2 to TRBJ2-2; D is perhaps TRBD2 (5 bases). Germline CDR1 is SGHAT and CDR2 is FQNNGV. The V end was cut by 0 bases, the J end by 7 bases, with 18 bases between. There are 17 residues in the CDR3.

CDR3 nucleotides: TGTGCCGCCACTCCGGGACTAGATGGCTACAATGAGCAGTTCTTC. It encodes CAATPGLDGYNEQFF. The chain carries TRBV10-3 and TRBJ2-1, with 8 bases lining up with TRBD2. The CDR3 is made up of 15 amino acids. Germline V CDR1 and CDR2: ENHRY, SYGVKD. With V trimmed by 11 bases and J by 3 bases, 12 bases remained unmatched.

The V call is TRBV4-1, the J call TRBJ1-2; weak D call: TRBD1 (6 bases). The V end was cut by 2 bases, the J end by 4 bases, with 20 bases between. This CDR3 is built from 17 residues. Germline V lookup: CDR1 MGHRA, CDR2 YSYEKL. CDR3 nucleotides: TGCGCCAGCAGCCAAAATAGAGGAGGGGGAGTTGGCTATGGCTACACCTTC. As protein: CASSQNRGGGVGYGYTF.

CDR3 region: CASSLNGGVGAGELFF. CDR3 nucleotides: TGTGCCAGCAGCTTAAATGGGGGAGTCGGGGCCGGGGAGCTGTTTTTT. V usage is TRBV7-3 and J usage is TRBJ2-2; D is possibly TRBD1 or TRBD2 (5 bases each). With 1 base removed from V and 6 bases from J, the gap between germline ends came to 15 bases. The CDR3 runs 16 residues. Germline CDR1 is SGHTA and CDR2 is FQGTGA.

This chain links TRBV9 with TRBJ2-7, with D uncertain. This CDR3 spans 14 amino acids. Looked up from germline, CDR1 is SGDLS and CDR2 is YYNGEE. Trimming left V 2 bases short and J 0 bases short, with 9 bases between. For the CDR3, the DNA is TGTGCCAGCAGCGTCGGCGGAAGCTCCTACGAGCAGTACTTC. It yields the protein CASSVGGSSYEQYF.

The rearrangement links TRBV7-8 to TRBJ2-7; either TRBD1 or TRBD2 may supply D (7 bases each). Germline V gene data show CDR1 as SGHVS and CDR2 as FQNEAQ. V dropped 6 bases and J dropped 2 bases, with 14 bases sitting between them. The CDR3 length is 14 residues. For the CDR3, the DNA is TGTGCCAGCAGTGCGACAGGGACTACCTACGAGCAGTACTTC. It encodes CASSATGTTYEQYF.

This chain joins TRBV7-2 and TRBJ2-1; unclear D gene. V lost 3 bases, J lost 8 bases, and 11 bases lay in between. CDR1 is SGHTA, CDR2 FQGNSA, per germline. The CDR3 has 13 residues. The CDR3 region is CASSFSGGDEQFF. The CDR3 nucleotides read TGTGCCAGCAGCTTCTCTGGTGGCGATGAGCAGTTCTTC.

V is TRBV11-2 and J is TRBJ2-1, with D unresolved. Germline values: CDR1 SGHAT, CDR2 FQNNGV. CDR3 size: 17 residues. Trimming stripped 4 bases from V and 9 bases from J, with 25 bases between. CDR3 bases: TGTGCCAGCAGCTCCCCCCTGGTTAGTGGCCAATGGGCTGAGCAGTTCTTC. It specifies CASSSPLVSGQWAEQFF.

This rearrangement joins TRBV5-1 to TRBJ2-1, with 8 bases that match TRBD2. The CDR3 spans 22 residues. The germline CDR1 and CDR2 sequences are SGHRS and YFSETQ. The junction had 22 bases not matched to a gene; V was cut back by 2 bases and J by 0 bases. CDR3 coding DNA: TGCGCCAGCAGCTTACCAAACTCCTTTACCGGGACTAGGTCGAACTCCTACAATGAGCAGTTCTTC. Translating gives CASSLPNSFTGTRSNSYNEQFF.

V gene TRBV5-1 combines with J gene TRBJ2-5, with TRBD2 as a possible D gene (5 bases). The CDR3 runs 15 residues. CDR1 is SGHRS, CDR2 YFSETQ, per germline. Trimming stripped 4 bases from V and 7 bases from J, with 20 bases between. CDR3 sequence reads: CASSQSGRDLGTQYF. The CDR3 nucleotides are TGCGCCAGCAGCCAGAGCGGTCGGGATCTAGGGACCCAGTACTTC.

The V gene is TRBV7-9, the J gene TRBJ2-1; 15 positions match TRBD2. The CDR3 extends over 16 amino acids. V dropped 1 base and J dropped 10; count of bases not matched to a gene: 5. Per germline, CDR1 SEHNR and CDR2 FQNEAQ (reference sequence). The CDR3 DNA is TGTGCCAGCAGCTTAGGGACTAGCGGGAGGGTAGGAGAGCAGTTCTTC. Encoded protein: CASSLGTSGRVGEQFF.

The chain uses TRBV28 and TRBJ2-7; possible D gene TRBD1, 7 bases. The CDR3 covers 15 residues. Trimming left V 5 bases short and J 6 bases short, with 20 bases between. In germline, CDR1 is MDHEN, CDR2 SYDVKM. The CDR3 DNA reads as TGTGCCAGCAGTGGGGGGACAGTTATAGGAGGCGAGCAGTACTTC. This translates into CASSGGTVIGGEQYF.

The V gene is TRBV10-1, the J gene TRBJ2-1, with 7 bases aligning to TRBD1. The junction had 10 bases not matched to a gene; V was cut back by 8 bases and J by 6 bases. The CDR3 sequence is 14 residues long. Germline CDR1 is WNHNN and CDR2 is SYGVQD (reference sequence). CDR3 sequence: CASHAGGIGNEQFF. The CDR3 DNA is TGCGCCAGCCACGCAGGGGGAATCGGCAATGAGCAGTTCTTC.